This is a list of T cell receptor beta chains from one sample in a study of T cells in Graves' hyperthyroidism and ophthalmopathy. Using its own MiXCR run on the multiplex PCR reads, TCRdb lists one record per CDR3 protein. The table lists fewer than 450,000 distinct CDR3 sequences, 17% of them singletons. Sequenced: blood. Receptors were obtained from a woman aged 25 to 45 with Graves' hyperthyroidism that later progressed to Graves' ophthalmopathy. Both conserved end residues are part of each CDR3. A D gene is named only where the DNA matches it firmly.

.	TRBV4-2	CASSLRPGLTDTQYF
TRBD1	TRBV2	CARQGRDEQYF
.	TRBV19	CASSIDRGGSEQFF
.	TRBV29-1	CSVLGARTDTEAFF
TRBD2	TRBV28	CASSFVGGTYNEQFF
TRBD1	TRBV11-3	CASSWGQGEQYF
.	TRBV4-1	CASSLPRGAQYF
TRBD1	TRBV7-9	CASSLDPRQGYSGANVLTF
.	TRBV3-1	CASSQGDFPPRNTQYF
.	TRBV14	CASSQDRSAGASYEQYF
.	TRBV25-1	CASSEPTVFAGYTF
.	TRBV7-3	CASSLGAHQPQHF
.	TRBV25-1	CASSERIGYEQYF
TRBD2	TRBV2	CASSEPGLARGPGYQETQYF
.	TRBV18	CASSPMGQGYEQYF
.	TRBV20-1	CSARVGRGTIYF
.	TRBV6-1	CASSYIGRKYYGYTF
.	TRBV4-1	CASSHSARDYEQYF
TRBD1	TRBV11-2	CASSYPGTGVYEQYF
TRBD1	TRBV19	CASSIRGRETQYF
.	TRBV28	CASSSTQYEQYF
TRBD2	TRBV20-1	CSARVGSGSTEQFF
.	TRBV11-2	CASSQDSGFRGQSYNEQFF
.	TRBV5-1	CASSLVYGANVLTF
TRBD1	TRBV27	CASSLSSGQIYGYTF
.	TRBV6-1	CASSRPPAENTEAFF
TRBD1	TRBV7-2	CASSRRTGGDYEQYF
.	TRBV3-1	CASSWAGSHEQYF
.	TRBV11-2	CASSLSQSSYEQYF
.	TRBV28	CASSTYWSPGSGLNQPQHF
.	TRBV12-3/TRBV12-4	CASSLLASPETQYF
TRBD1	TRBV20-1	CSAHRGVGQPQHF
TRBD1	TRBV12-3/TRBV12-4	CASRLTGWNQPQHF
TRBD1	TRBV18	CASSPNGDRDHYGYTF
.	TRBV6-1	CASGEIADYEQYF
.	TRBV12-3/TRBV12-4	CASSYLYGYTF
.	TRBV20-1	CSAPRNNEQFF